A selection of T cell receptor beta chains follows, all from one sample in a study of blood T cell repertoires in COVID-19. Data came from immunoSEQ multiplex PCR; TCRdb stores just in-frame clones and leaves some out. Seen here are around 400,000 clones, nearly 90% observed once, and the top ten hold less than 1.5%. The sample comprised PBMCs or T cells enriched from blood (not recorded which). The receptors here all came from a woman aged 18-29 years who had been exposed to COVID-19. CDR3s include the opening cysteine and the closing phenylalanine or tryptophan.

j_gene | len | v_gene | CDR3aa
TRBJ2-1 | 14 | TRBV6-6 | CASTGTNSYNEQFF
TRBJ2-7 | 13 | TRBV12-3/TRBV12-4 | CASSLPGTVGQYF
TRBJ2-7 | 15 | TRBV4-2 | CASSQAASVNYEQYF
TRBJ1-1 | 15 | TRBV28 | CASSAAIGANTEAFF
TRBJ1-6 | 15 | TRBV6-5 | CASSYEGTYNSPLHF
TRBJ2-5 | 16 | TRBV4-3 | CASSQDGGRVAETQYF
TRBJ1-3 | 15 | TRBV28 | CASSGQGISGNTIYF
TRBJ1-2 | 13 | TRBV7-9 | CASSSGQTEGYTF
TRBJ2-1 | 16 | TRBV6-5 | CASSSNAGTGYNEQFF
TRBJ2-1 | 17 | TRBV7-8 | CASSLVLGTGGSYEQFF
TRBJ1-5 | 13 | TRBV6-5 | CASSPSWSTPQHF
TRBJ2-7 | 15 | TRBV4-1 | CASSHPTRGAYEQYF
TRBJ2-5 | 13 | TRBV7-2 | CASSLVFLETQYF